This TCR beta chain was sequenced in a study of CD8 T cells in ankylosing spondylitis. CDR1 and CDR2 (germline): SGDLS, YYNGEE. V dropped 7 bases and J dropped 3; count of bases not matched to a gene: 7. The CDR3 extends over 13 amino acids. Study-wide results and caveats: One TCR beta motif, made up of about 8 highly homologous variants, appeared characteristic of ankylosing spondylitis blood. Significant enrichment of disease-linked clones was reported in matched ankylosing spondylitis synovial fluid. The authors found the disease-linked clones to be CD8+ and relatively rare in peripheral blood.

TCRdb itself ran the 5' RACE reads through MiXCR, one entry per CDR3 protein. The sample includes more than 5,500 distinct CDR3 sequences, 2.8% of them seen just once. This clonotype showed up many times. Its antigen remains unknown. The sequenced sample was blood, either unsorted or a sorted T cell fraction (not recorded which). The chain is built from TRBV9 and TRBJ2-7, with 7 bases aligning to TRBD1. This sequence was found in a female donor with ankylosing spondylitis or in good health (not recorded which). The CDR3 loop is CASSNRDSYEQYF. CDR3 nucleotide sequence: TGTGCCAGCTCCAACCGGGACAGCTACGAGCAGTACTTC.